This TCR beta chain was documented in a study of cytomegalovirus exposure and HLA in healthy donors. Study background: Among the 300 to 450 genotyped donors, just over 80% were placed in the Caucasian-associated ancestry cluster. Overall study findings and caveats: Overall, about 160 TCR beta chains were annotated as cytomegalovirus-associated. There were three CMV-associated chains whose specificity for CMV antigens was confirmed in vitro.

V was trimmed by 4 bases and J by 8 bases, leaving 9 bases between them. The germline V gene has CDR1 SGHTA and CDR2 FQGNSA. This CDR3 contains 12 residues. Remarks on this clone: The antigen is not known.

PCR primers comprised 60 Vbeta and 13 Jbeta primers. Method: immunoSEQ multiplex PCR; TCRdb's copy keeps in-frame clones and lacks some. The sample gives 250,000 to 350,000 clones, around 86% of which show up once; 3.5% to 4% is in the top ten. The receptor's source is a man aged 35 to 55 in good health and CMV-seropositive. The sample was PBMCs. The V call is TRBV7-2, the J call TRBJ2-1, with D perhaps TRBD2 (5 bases). The CDR3 DNA reads as TGTGCCAGCAGCTCGACTATTTATGAGCAGTTCTTC. This gives the protein CASSSTIYEQFF.